The rows below give T cell receptor beta chains drawn from one sample of a study of shared clonotypes between healthy human individuals. Repertoires were generated with immunoSEQ multiplex PCR, while TCRdb's copy carries only in-frame clones and drops some. The sample contains about 680,000 clones, around 78% of which appear only once. The sequencing sample was made of memory CD4+ T cells sorted from blood. The receptors come from a woman in her twenties or thirties in good health. Both conserved end residues are part of each CDR3. The D gene is left open where the match is weak. Only some rows state a clone size, as once, few, many or a class for expanded clones.

J gene | clone size | V gene | D gene | CDR3 protein | CDR3 DNA
TRBJ1-2 | many | TRBV5-1 | TRBD1 | CASSFRGRGSGYTF | TGCGCCAGCAGCTTCAGGGGGCGCGGAAGCGGCTACACCTTC
TRBJ2-2 | NA | TRBV6-1 | NA | CASSDEGRTNTGELFF | TGTGCCAGCAGTGACGAGGGGAGGACGAACACCGGGGAGCTGTTTTTT
TRBJ2-3 | many | TRBV6-5 | TRBD2 | CASSHGIAGDTQYF | TGTGCCAGCAGTCACGGGATAGCGGGAGATACGCAGTATTTT
TRBJ1-3 | NA | TRBV7-2 | NA | CASTPGEFTGNTIYF | TGTGCCAGCACCCCGGGGGAGTTCACTGGAAACACCATATATTTT
TRBJ2-1 | NA | TRBV7-2 | TRBD1 | CASSSVLGLRDRGYNEQFF | TGTGCCAGCAGCTCTGTCTTGGGTCTACGGGACAGGGGATACAATGAGCAGTTCTTC
TRBJ2-1 | NA | TRBV6-5 | TRBD2 | CASSYGGRFADEQFF | TGTGCCAGCAGTTATGGCGGGAGGTTCGCGGATGAGCAGTTCTTC
TRBJ2-1 | NA | TRBV7-9 | NA | CASSLEAGVREQFF | TGTGCCAGCAGCTTAGAGGCAGGGGTCAGGGAGCAGTTCTTC
TRBJ2-1 | NA | TRBV5-1 | NA | CASSLVGGNSYNEQFF | TGCGCCAGCAGCTTGGTGGGCGGGAACTCCTACAATGAGCAGTTCTTC
TRBJ2-1 | NA | TRBV4-1 | TRBD2 | CASSLMTSGRTDEQFF | TGCGCCAGCAGCCTCATGACTAGCGGGAGGACCGATGAGCAGTTCTTC
TRBJ2-2 | NA | TRBV5-1 | NA | CASSLGGRDTGELFF | TGCGCCAGCAGCTTGGGAGGTCGTGACACCGGGGAGCTGTTTTTT
TRBJ1-3 | NA | TRBV28 | NA | CATLGASYSGNTIYF | TGTGCCACCTTAGGAGCCTCTTATTCTGGAAACACCATATATTTT
TRBJ2-5 | NA | TRBV11-2 | NA | CASSFGRQETQYF | TGTGCCAGCAGCTTTGGGAGGCAAGAGACCCAGTACTTC
TRBJ1-5 | NA | TRBV19 | NA | CASSHRDFNSNQPQHF | TGTGCCAGTAGTCACCGGGACTTTAATAGCAATCAGCCCCAGCATTTT
TRBJ2-3 | NA | TRBV9 | NA | CASSVDTDTQYF | TGTGCCAGCAGCGTGGACACAGATACGCAGTATTTT
TRBJ1-5 | NA | TRBV15 | TRBD1 | CATSTDRERNQPQHF | TGTGCCACCAGCACCGACAGGGAGAGAAATCAGCCCCAGCATTTT
TRBJ2-5 | NA | TRBV25-1 | NA | CASSDPPGAEETQYF | TGTGCCAGCAGTGACCCTCCCGGGGCCGAAGAGACCCAGTACTTC
TRBJ2-7 | NA | TRBV5-1 | TRBD2 | CASSLEGGGAYEQYF | TGCGCCAGCAGCTTGGAAGGCGGGGGGGCCTACGAGCAGTACTTC
TRBJ2-5 | NA | TRBV7-2 | NA | CASSQMNIETQYF | TGCGCCAGCAGCCAGATGAATATAGAGACCCAGTACTTC
TRBJ2-4 | many | TRBV7-8 | TRBD2 | CASSEGVSSGLAKNIQYF | TGTGCCAGCAGCGAAGGGGTCTCTAGCGGCCTAGCCAAAAACATTCAGTACTTC
TRBJ2-2 | NA | TRBV5-4 | NA | CASSLRQNTGELFF | TGTGCCAGCAGCTTGAGACAGAACACCGGGGAGCTGTTTTTT
TRBJ1-2 | NA | TRBV10-3 | TRBD1 | CAIRRDRGYGYTF | TGTGCCATCAGGAGGGACAGGGGCTATGGCTACACCTTC
TRBJ2-7 | many | TRBV28 | TRBD2 | CASSLSGGATYEQYF | TGTGCCAGCAGTTTATCCGGGGGGGCGACCTACGAGCAGTACTTC
TRBJ2-2 | NA | TRBV5-7 | NA | CASSWWTLNTGELFF | TGTGCCAGCAGCTGGTGGACTCTGAACACCGGGGAGCTGTTTTTT
TRBJ2-5 | NA | TRBV6-5 | NA | CASSASETQYF | TGTGCCAGCAGTGCTTCAGAGACCCAGTACTTC
TRBJ1-1 | NA | TRBV6-6 | TRBD1 | CASNRGNTEAFF | TGTGCCAGCAACAGGGGGAACACTGAAGCTTTCTTT
TRBJ2-6 | NA | TRBV2 | NA | CASSAVSRANVLTF | TGTGCCAGCAGCGCGGTAAGCAGGGCCAACGTCCTGACTTTC
TRBJ1-2 | NA | TRBV30 | NA | CAWISKGRQGYGYTF | TGTGCCTGGATCAGTAAAGGAAGGCAGGGCTATGGCTACACCTTC
TRBJ2-3 | NA | TRBV6-6 | NA | CASSYSGERALGTQYF | TGTGCCAGCAGTTACTCGGGGGAGAGGGCACTGGGTACGCAGTATTTT
TRBJ1-2 | once | TRBV28 | TRBD1 | CASVETGSPYGYTF | TGTGCCAGCGTGGAGACAGGGTCCCCCTATGGCTACACCTTC
TRBJ2-3 | NA | TRBV28 | NA | CASRGLGPTDTQYF | TGTGCCAGCAGAGGCCTGGGCCCCACAGATACGCAGTATTTT
TRBJ1-5 | NA | TRBV27 | NA | CASSLTHGGDQPQHF | TGTGCCAGCAGTTTAACACATGGGGGAGATCAGCCCCAGCATTTT
TRBJ1-1 | NA | TRBV19 | NA | CASSRGAGETEAFF | TGTGCCAGTAGTAGAGGGGCAGGGGAAACTGAAGCTTTCTTT
TRBJ2-7 | NA | TRBV2 | TRBD1 | CASRDDRGTYSEQYF | TGTGCCAGCAGGGATGACAGGGGTACCTATTCCGAGCAGTACTTC
TRBJ2-7 | NA | TRBV18 | TRBD1 | CASSPYGDSQYEQYF | TGTGCCAGCTCACCATACGGGGACAGCCAATACGAGCAGTACTTC
TRBJ1-4 | NA | TRBV28 | NA | CASSPTGGGSEKLFF | TGTGCCAGCAGTCCGACCGGGGGCGGGTCTGAAAAACTGTTTTTT
TRBJ1-2 | NA | TRBV7-9 | TRBD1 | CASSPTGGDGYTF | TGTGCCAGCAGCCCGACAGGGGGCGATGGCTACACCTTC
TRBJ2-3 | NA | TRBV6-6 | TRBD1 | CASRDRVTDTQYF | TGTGCCAGCAGAGACAGGGTGACAGATACGCAGTATTTT
TRBJ2-7 | NA | TRBV28 | TRBD1 | CASSSTGVSYEQYF | TGTGCCAGCAGTTCGACAGGGGTTTCCTACGAGCAGTACTTC
TRBJ2-5 | few | TRBV11-2 | NA | CASSSFRGRETQYF | TGTGCCAGCAGCTCCTTCCGGGGCCGGGAGACCCAGTACTTC
TRBJ2-1 | NA | TRBV2 | NA | CASIGARYSYNEQFF | TGTGCCAGCATAGGGGCGCGTTATTCCTACAATGAGCAGTTCTTC
TRBJ2-7 | NA | TRBV27 | TRBD1 | CASSPNSGTGRYEQYF | TGTGCCAGCAGTCCGAACTCCGGGACAGGGAGGTACGAGCAGTACTTC
TRBJ2-7 | NA | TRBV11-2 | NA | CASSPTPLLRLPQLYEQYF | TGTGCCAGCAGCCCTACACCCCTCCTTAGATTGCCCCAGCTCTACGAGCAGTACTTC
TRBJ2-5 | NA | TRBV6-1 | NA | CASSESTKETQYF | TGTGCCAGCAGTGAATCCACAAAAGAGACCCAGTACTTC
TRBJ2-1 | NA | TRBV10-1 | TRBD2 | CASSVTSGRSSEDEQFF | TGCGCCAGCAGTGTAACTAGCGGGAGGTCCTCGGAGGATGAGCAGTTCTTC
TRBJ2-1 | NA | TRBV2 | TRBD2 | CASSEAGEAEQFF | TGTGCCAGCAGCGAGGCGGGAGAGGCTGAGCAGTTCTTC
TRBJ2-5 | NA | TRBV30 | NA | CAWSIRRVWDIETQYF | TGTGCCTGGAGTATTCGACGTGTGTGGGACATCGAGACCCAGTACTTC
TRBJ1-2 | NA | TRBV6-4 | NA | CASSVFLGSVDGYTF | TGTGCCAGCAGTGTGTTTTTAGGGAGTGTGGATGGCTACACCTTC
TRBJ2-1 | NA | TRBV29-1 | TRBD1 | CSVEKKGAGQGENEQFF | TGCAGCGTTGAAAAAAAAGGGGCGGGACAGGGGGAAAATGAGCAGTTCTTC
TRBJ2-5 | NA | TRBV6-1 | NA | CASSEIGGETQYF | TGTGCCAGCAGCGAAATTGGAGGAGAGACCCAGTACTTC
TRBJ2-2 | few | TRBV19 | TRBD1 | CASSISGQGWAGELFF | TGTGCCAGTAGTATTTCGGGACAGGGATGGGCCGGGGAGCTGTTTTTT
TRBJ2-7 | NA | TRBV18 | TRBD1 | CASSPTRTGAHEQYF | TGTGCCAGCTCACCTACTCGGACAGGGGCCCACGAGCAGTACTTC
TRBJ1-4 | NA | TRBV6-5 | TRBD1 | CASSWDRTALEKLFF | TGTGCCAGCAGTTGGGACAGGACTGCTTTAGAAAAACTGTTTTTT
TRBJ2-1 | NA | TRBV19 | NA | CASSWTYYNEQFF | TGTGCCAGTAGTTGGACATACTACAATGAGCAGTTCTTC
TRBJ2-7 | once | TRBV6-1 | NA | CASSEAVVHSYEQYF | TGTGCCAGCAGTGAAGCCGTCGTGCACTCCTACGAGCAGTACTTC
TRBJ2-5 | NA | TRBV7-8 | TRBD2 | CASSSSGGGTQYF | TGTGCCAGCAGCTCGAGCGGGGGGGGGACCCAGTACTTC
TRBJ1-2 | NA | TRBV19 | NA | CASSIADGGYTF | TGTGCCAGTAGTATAGCGGACGGCGGCTACACCTTC
TRBJ1-2 | many | TRBV25-1 | TRBD1 | CASSERDSYGYTF | TGTGCCAGCAGTGAACGGGACAGCTATGGCTACACCTTC
TRBJ1-2 | NA | TRBV15 | NA | CATSSNRNYGYTF | TGTGCCACCAGCAGCAACAGAAACTATGGCTACACCTTC
TRBJ1-1 | NA | TRBV29-1 | TRBD1 | CSVGTGADMGTEAFF | TGCAGCGTTGGGACAGGGGCGGATATGGGCACTGAAGCTTTCTTT
TRBJ2-3 | NA | TRBV6-1 | TRBD2 | CASSGWREGLDTQYF | TGTGCCAGCAGTGGCTGGCGGGAGGGTCTCGATACGCAGTATTTT